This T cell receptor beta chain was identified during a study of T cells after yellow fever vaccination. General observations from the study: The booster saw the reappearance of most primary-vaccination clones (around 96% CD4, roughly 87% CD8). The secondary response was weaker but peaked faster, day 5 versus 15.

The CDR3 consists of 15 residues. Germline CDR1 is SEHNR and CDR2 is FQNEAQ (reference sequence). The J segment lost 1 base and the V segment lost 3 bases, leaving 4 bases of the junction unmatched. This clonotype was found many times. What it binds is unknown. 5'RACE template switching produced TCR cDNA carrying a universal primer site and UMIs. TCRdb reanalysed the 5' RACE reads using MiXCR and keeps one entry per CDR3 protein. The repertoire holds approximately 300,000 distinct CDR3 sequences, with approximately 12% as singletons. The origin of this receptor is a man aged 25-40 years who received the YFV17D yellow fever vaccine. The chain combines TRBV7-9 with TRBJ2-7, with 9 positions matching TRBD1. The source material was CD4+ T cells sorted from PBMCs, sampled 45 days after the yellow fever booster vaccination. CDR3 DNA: TGTGCCAGCAGCTTGAGACAGGGGGGTTCCTACGAGCAGTACTTC. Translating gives CASSLRQGGSYEQYF.